This is a list of T cell receptor beta chains from one sample in a study of OX40 agonist ivuxolimab in advanced cancers. Method: immunoSEQ multiplex PCR; TCRdb's copy keeps in-frame clones and lacks some. The table includes over 95,000 clones, roughly 83% detected once. The specimen comprised CD4+ or CD8+ T cells sorted from blood, sampled in a trial of the OX40 agonist ivuxolimab. The receptor source for this set is an adult with an advanced solid tumor such as melanoma, head and neck, liver or kidney cancer. Both conserved end residues are part of each CDR3. The order of the fields is clone size, V gene, D gene, J gene, CDR3 protein, CDR3 DNA. The D gene is left open where the match is weak. Not every row has a clone size; where given, it reads once, few, many or a size class.

clone_size: NA
v_call: TRBV5-1
d_call: NA
j_call: TRBJ2-1
cdr3_aa: CASSLRRGLKYNEQFF
cdr3_nt: TGCGCCAGCAGCTTGCGCCGAGGCCTAAAGTACAATGAGCAGTTCTTC

clone_size: NA
v_call: TRBV9
d_call: NA
j_call: TRBJ2-7
cdr3_aa: CASSPRTYEQYF
cdr3_nt: TGTGCCAGCAGCCCACGTACCTACGAGCAGTACTTC

clone_size: NA
v_call: TRBV7-8
d_call: NA
j_call: TRBJ2-7
cdr3_aa: CASSLSSGSYEQYF
cdr3_nt: TGTGCCAGCAGCTTAAGTTCAGGTTCCTACGAGCAGTACTTC

clone_size: NA
v_call: TRBV7-3
d_call: NA
j_call: TRBJ2-3
cdr3_aa: CASSLIGLSPADTQYF
cdr3_nt: TGTGCCAGCAGCTTAATAGGACTATCGCCTGCAGATACGCAGTATTTT

clone_size: NA
v_call: TRBV7-2
d_call: NA
j_call: TRBJ2-3
cdr3_aa: CASSLYGDTQYF
cdr3_nt: TGTGCCAGCAGCTTATACGGTGATACGCAGTATTTT

clone_size: NA
v_call: TRBV6-5
d_call: NA
j_call: TRBJ1-5
cdr3_aa: CASSQAGLGNQPQHF
cdr3_nt: TGTGCCAGCAGCCAAGCCGGACTGGGGAATCAGCCCCAGCATTTT

clone_size: medium-sized
v_call: TRBV11-2
d_call: NA
j_call: TRBJ2-7
cdr3_aa: CASSLGGGTYEQYF
cdr3_nt: TGTGCCAGCAGCTTAGGGGGGGGCACGTACGAGCAGTACTTC

clone_size: NA
v_call: TRBV19
d_call: TRBD1
j_call: TRBJ1-5
cdr3_aa: CASSIRTTGTGRNQPQHF
cdr3_nt: TGTGCCAGTAGTATAAGGACCACGGGGACAGGGCGAAATCAGCCCCAGCATTTT

clone_size: NA
v_call: TRBV19
d_call: TRBD2
j_call: TRBJ2-7
cdr3_aa: CASSRGRRSYEQYF
cdr3_nt: TGTGCCAGTAGCCGCGGGAGACGCTCCTACGAGCAGTACTTC

clone_size: NA
v_call: TRBV4-1
d_call: NA
j_call: TRBJ2-3
cdr3_aa: CASSQYQVRQGSTDTQYF
cdr3_nt: TGCGCCAGCAGCCAATACCAGGTGAGGCAGGGAAGCACAGATACGCAGTATTTT

clone_size: NA
v_call: TRBV19
d_call: NA
j_call: TRBJ2-4
cdr3_aa: CASSIGQGRGSKNIQYF
cdr3_nt: TGTGCCAGTAGTATCGGGCAGGGGCGTGGGTCCAAAAACATTCAGTACTTC

clone_size: NA
v_call: TRBV13
d_call: NA
j_call: TRBJ2-7
cdr3_aa: CASSPLRGGEQYF
cdr3_nt: TGTGCCAGCAGCCCCCTGCGGGGCGGGGAGCAGTACTTC

clone_size: NA
v_call: TRBV2
d_call: TRBD2
j_call: TRBJ2-5
cdr3_aa: CASSPPGLGETQYF
cdr3_nt: TGTGCCAGCAGTCCTCCCGGACTAGGGGAGACCCAGTACTTC

clone_size: NA
v_call: TRBV4-1
d_call: NA
j_call: TRBJ2-1
cdr3_aa: CASSQPRAGTRVYGEQFF
cdr3_nt: TGCGCCAGCAGCCAACCTAGGGCAGGGACAAGGGTTTACGGTGAGCAGTTCTTC

clone_size: NA
v_call: TRBV9
d_call: NA
j_call: TRBJ1-3
cdr3_aa: CASSPRGGGMDTIYF
cdr3_nt: TGTGCCAGCAGCCCCCGGGGAGGAGGAATGGACACCATATATTTT

clone_size: NA
v_call: TRBV28
d_call: NA
j_call: TRBJ2-2
cdr3_aa: CASSFDQRNTGELFF
cdr3_nt: TGTGCCAGCAGTTTCGACCAAAGGAACACCGGGGAGCTGTTTTTT

clone_size: once
v_call: TRBV6-5
d_call: TRBD1
j_call: TRBJ1-1
cdr3_aa: CASRSPTGGYTEAFF
cdr3_nt: TGTGCCAGCAGATCCCCTACAGGGGGCTACACTGAAGCTTTCTTT

clone_size: NA
v_call: TRBV28
d_call: NA
j_call: TRBJ2-1
cdr3_aa: CASSGRTESLNEQFF
cdr3_nt: TGTGCCAGCAGTGGGAGGACAGAATCTCTCAATGAGCAGTTCTTC

clone_size: NA
v_call: TRBV5-4
d_call: TRBD1
j_call: TRBJ1-4
cdr3_aa: CASSFRTGNEKLFF
cdr3_nt: TGTGCCAGCAGCTTCAGGACAGGGAATGAAAAACTGTTTTTT

clone_size: NA
v_call: TRBV6-5
d_call: NA
j_call: TRBJ1-2
cdr3_aa: CASSPGHLHGYTF
cdr3_nt: TGTGCCAGCAGTCCCGGACACCTACATGGCTACACCTTC

clone_size: once
v_call: TRBV27
d_call: TRBD1
j_call: TRBJ2-1
cdr3_aa: CASSFDWTGNEQFF
cdr3_nt: TGTGCCAGCAGTTTTGATTGGACAGGGAATGAGCAGTTCTTC

clone_size: NA
v_call: TRBV27
d_call: TRBD2
j_call: TRBJ2-5
cdr3_aa: CASSFSGRAIETQYF
cdr3_nt: TGTGCCAGCAGTTTTAGCGGGAGGGCAATAGAGACCCAGTACTTC

clone_size: NA
v_call: TRBV11-2
d_call: NA
j_call: TRBJ1-4
cdr3_aa: CASSLSGRKNEKLFF
cdr3_nt: TGTGCCAGCAGCTTATCCGGACGGAAAAATGAAAAACTGTTTTTT

clone_size: NA
v_call: TRBV29-1
d_call: NA
j_call: TRBJ1-1
cdr3_aa: CSVVGDAEAFF
cdr3_nt: TGCAGCGTTGTAGGGGACGCTGAAGCTTTCTTT

clone_size: NA
v_call: TRBV5-4
d_call: NA
j_call: TRBJ2-7
cdr3_aa: CASSPQEGSSNEQYF
cdr3_nt: TGTGCCAGCAGCCCACAGGAGGGGTCCTCTAACGAGCAGTACTTC

clone_size: NA
v_call: TRBV7-3
d_call: NA
j_call: TRBJ1-1
cdr3_aa: CASSLEARNTEAFF
cdr3_nt: TGTGCCAGCAGCTTAGAAGCGCGGAACACTGAAGCTTTCTTT

clone_size: NA
v_call: TRBV7-2
d_call: TRBD2
j_call: TRBJ2-2
cdr3_aa: CASSLELAGMNTGELFF
cdr3_nt: TGTGCCAGCAGCTTAGAGCTAGCGGGGATGAACACCGGGGAGCTGTTTTTT

clone_size: NA
v_call: TRBV4-1
d_call: TRBD1
j_call: TRBJ1-3
cdr3_aa: CASSQSDRGYTIYF
cdr3_nt: TGCGCCAGCAGCCAATCAGACAGGGGGTACACCATATATTTT

clone_size: NA
v_call: TRBV18
d_call: NA
j_call: TRBJ1-4
cdr3_aa: CASSPPGRRNEKLFF
cdr3_nt: TGTGCCAGCTCACCACCCGGACGGAGAAATGAAAAACTGTTTTTT